This T cell receptor (beta chain) was captured by sequencing in a study of early T cells in non-severe SARS-CoV-2 infection. The length of the CDR3 is 15 residues. Trimming stripped 6 bases from V and 9 bases from J, with 21 bases between. Germline V gene sequence: CDR1 MDHEN, CDR2 SYDVKM. One entry per CDR3 protein results from TCRdb running MiXCR on the 5' RACE reads. The table has about 77,000 distinct CDR3 sequences, roughly 9.6% seen once. This clonotype came up many times. The rearrangement joins TRBV28 to TRBJ2-1; the D gene could be TRBD1 or TRBD2 (7 bases each). The TCR comes from an adult who was a healthcare worker with PCR-confirmed SARS-CoV-2 infection or an uninfected control (not recorded which). Sample: whole blood. The CDR3 bases are TGTGCCAGCAGGCAGCTAGGACTAGGGGGCTTTGAGCAGTTCTTC. Encoded protein: CASRQLGLGGFEQFF.